This T cell receptor (beta chain) was identified during a study of T cell repertoires in cytomegalovirus infection. From the reads, TCRdb called clonotypes with MiXCR, one entry per CDR3 protein. The profile shows 830,000 or so distinct CDR3 sequences, around a third of them singletons. This clonotype was detected a few times. Its antigen is currently unknown. Trimming pared 6 bases from V and 4 bases from J, leaving 7 bases between. This CDR3 contains 11 residues. The germline V gene encodes CDR1 SGHVS and CDR2 FNYEAQ. The chain combines TRBV7-6 with TRBJ2-7, with unresolved D. The sequence came from a human donor in good health (CMV status not recorded). Some clones in this sample may be carry-over from other donors' samples. The source was cultured CD8+ T cells from PBMCs, collected from culture after CMV antigen stimulation. CDR3 protein: CASSLQYEQYF. The CDR3 DNA follows: TGTGCCAGCAGTTTACAGTACGAGCAGTACTTC.